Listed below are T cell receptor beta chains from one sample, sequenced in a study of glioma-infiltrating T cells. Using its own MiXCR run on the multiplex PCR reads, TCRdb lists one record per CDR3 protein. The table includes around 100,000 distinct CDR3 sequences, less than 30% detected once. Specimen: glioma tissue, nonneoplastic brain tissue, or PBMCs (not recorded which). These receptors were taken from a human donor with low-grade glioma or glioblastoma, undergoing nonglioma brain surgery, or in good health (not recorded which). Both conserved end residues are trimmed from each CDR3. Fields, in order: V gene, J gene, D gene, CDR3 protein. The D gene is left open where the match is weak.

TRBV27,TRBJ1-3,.,ASRGTNSGNTIY
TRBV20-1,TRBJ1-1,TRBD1,SASSPPRQGNEAF
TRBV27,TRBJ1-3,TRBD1,ASSLQGAAGNTIY
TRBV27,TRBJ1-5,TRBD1,ASRAGGIAQPQH
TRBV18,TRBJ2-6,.,ASSPFTETGANVLT
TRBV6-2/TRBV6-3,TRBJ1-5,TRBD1,ASSQMDRAGQPQH
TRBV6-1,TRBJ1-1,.,ASSLTEHTEAF
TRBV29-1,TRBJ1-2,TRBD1,SIDRGYYGYT
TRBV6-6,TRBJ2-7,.,ASSYSIGGGYEQY
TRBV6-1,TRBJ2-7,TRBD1,ASSIRDREHEQY
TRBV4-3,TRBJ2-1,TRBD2,ASSQDAAGGPYNEQF
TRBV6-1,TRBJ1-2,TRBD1,ASKGFGDRVLANYGYT
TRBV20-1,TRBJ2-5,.,SARKQETQY
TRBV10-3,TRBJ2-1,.,AILNEQF
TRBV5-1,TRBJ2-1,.,ASSLVIHNEQF
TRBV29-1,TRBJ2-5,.,SVGMGGTETQY
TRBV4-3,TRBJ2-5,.,ASSPDLGETQY
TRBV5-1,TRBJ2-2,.,ASTIFGTGELF
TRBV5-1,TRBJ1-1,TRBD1,ASSSTGLMNTEAF
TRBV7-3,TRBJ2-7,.,ASSFDSNYEQY
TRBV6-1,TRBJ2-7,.,ASSDYEQY
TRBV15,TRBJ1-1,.,ATSRDVEAF
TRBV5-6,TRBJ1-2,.,ASSTSFHGYT
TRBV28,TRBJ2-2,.,ASSDRTGELF
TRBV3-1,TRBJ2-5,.,ASSQDGFASQETQY
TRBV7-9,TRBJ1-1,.,ASSLFEGGRNTEAF
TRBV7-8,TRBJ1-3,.,ASSLAGENTIY
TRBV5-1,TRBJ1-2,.,ASSAGKTVYGYT
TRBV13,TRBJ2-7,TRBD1,ASSLNRQGSQWEQY
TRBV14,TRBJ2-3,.,ASSQVVLHTQY
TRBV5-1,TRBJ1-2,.,ASSLDYGYT
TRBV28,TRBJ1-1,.,ASSSLGRGKNTEAF
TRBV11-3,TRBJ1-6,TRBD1,ASSSRTGSPLH
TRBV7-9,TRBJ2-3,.,ASSPRPTPDTQY
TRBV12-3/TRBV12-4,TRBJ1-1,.,DSSPLSGGEAF
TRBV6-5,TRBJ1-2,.,TSSYPPGYPYGYT
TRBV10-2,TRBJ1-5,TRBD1,ASNDRGYSNQPQH
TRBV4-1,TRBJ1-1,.,ASSQAGQNTEAF
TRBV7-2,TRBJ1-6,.,ASSFNSPLH
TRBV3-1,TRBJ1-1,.,ASSRQGGGVAF
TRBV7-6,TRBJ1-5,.,ASSLEAYSNQPQH
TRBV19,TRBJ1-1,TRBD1,ASSIRGQGVAF
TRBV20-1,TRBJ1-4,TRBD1,SASAGQGLTTNEKLF
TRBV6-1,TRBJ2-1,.,ASSYRGLIPF
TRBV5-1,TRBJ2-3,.,ASSSQGGGGTDTQY
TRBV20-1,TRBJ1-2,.,SAVTGEGGYT
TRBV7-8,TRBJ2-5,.,ASRRTVQETQY
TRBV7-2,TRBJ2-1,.,ASGWAYNEQF
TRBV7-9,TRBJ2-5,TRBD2,ASSLTGTSPQETQY
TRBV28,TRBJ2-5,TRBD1,ASSGPGQLEETQY